The clone carrying this T cell receptor (beta chain) was detected a few times. Its cognate antigen is unknown. The germline CDR1 and CDR2 sequences are SGHTA and FQGNSA. Trimming pared 2 bases from V and 1 base from J, leaving 23 bases between. The length of the CDR3 is 19 residues. Chronic pancreatitis tissue was collected during total pancreatectomy with islet autotransplantation. These data belong to a study of immune characteristics of hereditary and idiopathic chronic pancreatitis. Study results and limitations: Versus controls, both chronic pancreatitis groups showed increased diversity and reduced clonality. Vbeta-Jbeta usage, including TRBV10, TRBV19, TRBV23 and TRBV5, differed by pancreatitis type. This study excluded chronic pancreatitis caused by alcohol use.

TCRdb keeps only in-frame clones here, not all; method: immunoSEQ multiplex PCR. Among approximately 9,400 clones, around 79% were seen once, and the ten largest hold 12% to 15%. This clonotype was sampled from a human donor with chronic pancreatitis. Sequenced material: pancreas tissue with idiopathic chronic pancreatitis. The gene calls are TRBV7-2 and TRBJ1-1; D ambiguous. The DNA for the CDR3 is TGTGCCAGCAGCTTACGGTCCGATCGGCAAACAGCCCCGAACACTGAAGCTTTCTTT. This sequence encodes CASSLRSDRQTAPNTEAFF.